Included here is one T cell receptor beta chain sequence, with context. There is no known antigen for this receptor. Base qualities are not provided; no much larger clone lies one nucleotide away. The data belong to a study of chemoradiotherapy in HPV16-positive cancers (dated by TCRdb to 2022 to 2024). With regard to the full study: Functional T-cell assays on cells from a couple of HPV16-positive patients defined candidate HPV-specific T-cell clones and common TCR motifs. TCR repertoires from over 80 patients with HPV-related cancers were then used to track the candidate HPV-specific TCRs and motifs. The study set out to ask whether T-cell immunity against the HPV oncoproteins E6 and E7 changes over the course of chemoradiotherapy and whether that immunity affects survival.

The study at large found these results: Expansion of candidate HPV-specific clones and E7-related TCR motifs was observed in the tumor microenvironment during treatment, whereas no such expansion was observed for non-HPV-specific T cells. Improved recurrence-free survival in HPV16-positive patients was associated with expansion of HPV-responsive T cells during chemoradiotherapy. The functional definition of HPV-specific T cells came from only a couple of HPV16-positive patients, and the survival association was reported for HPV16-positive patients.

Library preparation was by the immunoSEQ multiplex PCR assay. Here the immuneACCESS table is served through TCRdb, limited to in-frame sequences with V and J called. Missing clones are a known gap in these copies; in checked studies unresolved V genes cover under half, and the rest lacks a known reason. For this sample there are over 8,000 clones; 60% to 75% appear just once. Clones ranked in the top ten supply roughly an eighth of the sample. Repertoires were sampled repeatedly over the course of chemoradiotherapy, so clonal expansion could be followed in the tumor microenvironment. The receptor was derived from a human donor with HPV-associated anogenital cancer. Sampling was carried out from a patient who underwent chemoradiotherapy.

The DNA sequence follows: TGTGCCAGCAGCCGGTGGACAGGTCGGGGGCCCTACCATCAAGAGACCCAGTACTTC. This encodes CASSRWTGRGPYHQETQYF. This receptor chain uses TRBV21-1 and TRBJ2-5; TRBD1, the table's D call, was not compared with the DNA. TRBV21-1 is shown as a pseudogene. There are 19 amino acids in the CDR3, from cysteine to phenylalanine inclusive. The retained sequence is limited to the CDR3, 57 bases, with the frame set at the first base.